This TCR beta chain was documented in a study of blood T cell repertoires in COVID-19. Study-wide background: Each recovered donor of Cohort 3 presented with two negative PCRs, clearance, or symptom resolution.

This clone was observed once. In germline, CDR1 is LNHDA, CDR2 SQIVND (reference sequence). This CDR3 comprises 16 residues. J was trimmed by 6 bases and V by 0 bases; bases with no gene match: 7. Study processing details: Nucleated cell number was recorded as an estimate derived from reference gene primer amplification. Method: immunoSEQ multiplex PCR; TCRdb's copy keeps in-frame clones and lacks some. V, J and clone size derive from that table, while D and trimming were established from the DNA sequence. The table includes a few hundred thousand clones, about nine tenths detected once. The sequenced material came from PBMCs or T cells enriched from blood (not recorded which). This clonotype was sampled from a man between 25 and 39 years old in a cohort exposed to, infected with or recovered from COVID-19 (not recorded which). The chain recombines TRBV19 with TRBJ2-1; 8 bases match TRBD2. For the CDR3, the DNA is TGTGCCAGTAGTATAGACGCGGGGACTAGTATCAATGAGCAGTTCTTC. Protein product: CASSIDAGTSINEQFF. Together with reference TRBV19 and TRBJ2-1, the CDR3 gives the full variable domain: DGGITQSPKYLFRKEGQNVTLSCEQNLNHDAMYWYRQDPGQGLRLIYYSQIVNDFQKGDIAEGYSVSREKKESFPLTVTSAQKNPTAFYLCASSIDAGTSINEQFFGPGTRLTVL.